The entry below gives a single T cell receptor beta chain sequence along with its context. Its antigen is not identified. The source of the sample is a study of identical twins. Study-wide points: For out-of-frame beta sequences, excess twin sharing was weaker. The models systematically underestimated how much out-of-frame TCR alpha was shared in monozygotic twins.

TCRdb itself ran the 5' RACE reads through MiXCR, one entry per CDR3 protein. The sample has about 690,000 distinct CDR3 sequences; approximately 6.1% are singletons. The germline CDR1 and CDR2 sequences are LNHDA and SQIVND (reference sequence). The CDR3 is made up of 14 amino acids. After removal of 3 bases from V and 4 bases from J, the junction contained 6 bases not matched to a gene. This clonotype originated in a man aged 18 to 35 in good health. The rearrangement joins TRBV19 to TRBJ2-7; 7 bases line up with TRBD1. Sequencing used naive T cells sorted from blood. CDR3 nucleotide sequence: TGTGCCAGTAGTATCCGGGACAGTAAGTACGAGCAGTACTTC. It translates to CASSIRDSKYEQYF.